This TCR beta chain was sequenced during a study of T cell responses to AZD1222 COVID-19 vaccine. CDR1 is SGDLS, CDR2 YYNGEE, per germline. Trimming took 4 bases from V and 0 from J, leaving 16 bases between them. This CDR3 is 16 amino acids long. Generated by immunoSEQ multiplex PCR, the TCRdb table keeps only in-frame clones and is missing some. The repertoire includes around 97,000 clones, 80% to 95% of them detected once, and 4% to 5.5% sits in the top ten. On this clone itself: The antigen is undetermined.

Findings and caveats of the study: Repertoires were collected only later (after the peak T cell response had occurred). At baseline, just 5 or 6 AZD1222 recipients tested seropositive. Among spike-specific TCRs, nearly half reportedly target unmutated variant regions. Two AZD1222 administrations were followed by greater Spike-specific TCR breadth and depth.

The sequenced sample was peripheral blood, obtained on day 0 of AZD1222 vaccination. The chain links TRBV9 to TRBJ1-1, with TRBD1 as a possible D gene (5 bases). The TCR was taken from an adult in good health. CDR3 residues: CASSPRGDLMNTEAFF. In DNA form, the CDR3 reads TGTGCCAGCAGCCCGCGTGGGGACTTGATGAACACTGAAGCTTTCTTT.